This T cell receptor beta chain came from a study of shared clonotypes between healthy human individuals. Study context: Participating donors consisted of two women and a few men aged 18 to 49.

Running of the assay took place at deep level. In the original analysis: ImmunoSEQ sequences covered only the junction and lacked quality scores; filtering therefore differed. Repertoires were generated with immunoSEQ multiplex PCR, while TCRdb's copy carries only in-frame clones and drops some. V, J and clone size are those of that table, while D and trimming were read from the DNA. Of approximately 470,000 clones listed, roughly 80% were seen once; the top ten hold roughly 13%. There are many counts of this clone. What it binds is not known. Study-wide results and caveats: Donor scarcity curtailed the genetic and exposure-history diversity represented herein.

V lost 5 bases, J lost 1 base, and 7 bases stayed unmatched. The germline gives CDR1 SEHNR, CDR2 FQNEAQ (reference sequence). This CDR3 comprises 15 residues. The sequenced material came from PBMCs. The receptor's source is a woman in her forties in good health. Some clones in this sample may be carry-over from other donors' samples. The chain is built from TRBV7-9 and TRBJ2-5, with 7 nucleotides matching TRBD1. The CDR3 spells CASSAQTGLQETQYF. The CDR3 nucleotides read TGTGCCAGCAGCGCCCAGACAGGGCTCCAAGAGACCCAGTACTTC. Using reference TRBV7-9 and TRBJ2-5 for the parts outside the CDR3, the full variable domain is DTGVSQNPRHKITKRGQNVTFRCDPISEHNRLYWYRQTLGQGPEFLTYFQNEAQLEKSRLLSDRFSAERPKGSFSTLEIQRTEQGDSAMYLCASSAQTGLQETQYFGPGTRLLVL.